A selection of T cell receptor beta chains follows, all from one sample in a study of STAT5B mutations in CD4+ large granular lymphocyte leukemia. Using immunoSEQ multiplex PCR, the repertoire was profiled, and TCRdb retains in-frame clones only, with some absent. The table lists 8,100 or so clones, approximately 83% of them singletons. The sequenced material came from PBMCs. Every receptor here comes from a woman aged 55-70 years with CD4+ T-cell large granular lymphocyte leukemia. Each CDR3 is given with its conserved first and last residue. Each record gives: clone size, J gene, D gene, V gene, CDR3 protein, CDR3 DNA. D genes are given only for firm matches. Clone size, where shown, is once, few, many, or a class for clones that have expanded.

few	TRBJ2-3	.	TRBV30	CAWSGTDTQYF	TGTGCCTGGAGTGGCACAGATACGCAGTATTTT
.	TRBJ1-1	TRBD1	TRBV27	CASRAGGTEAFF	TGTGCCAGCAGGGCAGGGGGTACTGAAGCTTTCTTT
.	TRBJ2-2	.	TRBV4-1	CASSHPGLGRGELFF	TGCGCCAGCAGCCACCCTGGACTGGGTCGAGGGGAGCTGTTTTTT
.	TRBJ2-1	TRBD1	TRBV7-2	CASSLQGAGYNEQFF	TGTGCCAGCAGCTTACAGGGGGCGGGGTACAATGAGCAGTTCTTC
.	TRBJ2-7	.	TRBV7-2	CASSLAQGNEQYF	TGTGCCAGCAGCTTAGCCCAGGGAAACGAGCAGTACTTC
.	TRBJ1-1	TRBD1	TRBV9	CASSATGAPEAFF	TGTGCCAGCAGCGCTACAGGGGCTCCTGAAGCTTTCTTT
once	TRBJ2-7	TRBD1	TRBV5-1	CASSPRDRAYEQYF	TGCGCCAGCAGCCCGCGGGACAGGGCCTACGAGCAGTACTTC
once	TRBJ2-3	.	TRBV10-3	CATLDRTSGDTQYF	TGTGCCACCCTTGATCGGACCTCGGGAGATACGCAGTATTTT
.	TRBJ1-1	.	TRBV18	CASSPGVGEAFF	TGTGCCAGCTCACCTGGGGTCGGTGAAGCTTTCTTT
.	TRBJ2-5	TRBD2	TRBV7-2	CASSLGLAGGRHMETQYF	TGTGCCAGCAGCCTTGGACTAGCGGGGGGTAGACATATGGAGACCCAGTACTTC